Presented here are 18 T cell receptor beta chains from one specimen sequenced in a study of early T cells in non-severe SARS-CoV-2 infection (TCRdb year 2021). The protocol used for the library was 5' RACE. TCRdb lists the instrument as NextSeq 500. The public reads were reanalyzed by TCRdb: fastp trimming at Q25, MiXCR alignment, in-frame beta chains only. CDR3 protein sequences are deduplicated, and each keeps its most common genes and DNA. The sample profile shows around 40,000 distinct CDR3 sequences; 5.5% to 7.5% of them were found once. The ten largest clonotypes hold about 5.5% of the sample. Sequenced material: whole blood. The receptors come from an adult who was a healthcare worker with PCR-confirmed SARS-CoV-2 infection or an uninfected control (not recorded which).

This clonotype was seen many times. This CDR3 is CASSPQGPDSPLHF. The CDR3 DNA sequence: TGTGCCAGCAGTCCCCAGGGTCCGGATTCACCCCTCCACTTT. V gene TRBV12-3 or TRBV12-4 combines with J gene TRBJ1-6, with TRBD1 as a possible D gene (5 bases). The CDR3 covers 14 residues. V lost 5 bases to trimming and J lost 8 bases, with 13 bases between them.

This clonotype appeared a few times. The rearrangement uses TRBV18 and TRBJ2-7; TRBD1 or TRBD2 may be the D gene (5 bases each). Looked up from germline, CDR1 is KGHSH and CDR2 is LQKENI. The V end was cut by 3 bases, the J end by 5 bases, with 17 bases between. The CDR3 totals 15 residues. The CDR3 spells CASSPTGQGENEQYF. CDR3 sequence (DNA): TGTGCCAGCTCACCTACCGGTCAGGGAGAGAACGAGCAGTACTTC.

This clonotype was recorded at least ten times. This chain joins TRBV6-2 or TRBV6-3 and TRBJ2-7; weak D call: TRBD1 (6 bases). This CDR3 comprises 14 residues. Trimming stripped 7 bases from V and 1 base from J, with 14 bases between. The germline gives CDR1 MNHEY, CDR2 SVGEGT. CDR3 loop: CASTRPGQSYEQYF. The CDR3 region has the DNA TGTGCCAGCACAAGACCGGGACAATCCTACGAGCAGTACTTC.

This clonotype was observed at least ten times. V is TRBV7-2 and J is TRBJ2-3; the D is unclear. The CDR3 spans 13 residues. The germline V and J ends were trimmed by 4 bases and 2 bases, with 7 bases remaining between them. Looked up from germline, CDR1 is SGHTA and CDR2 is FQGNSA. The CDR3 DNA is TGTGCCAGCAGCTCAGAAAACACAGATACGCAGTATTTT. Encoded protein: CASSSENTDTQYF.

This clonotype has a single count. The chain couples TRBV10-3 to TRBJ2-7; D not resolved. The length of the CDR3 is 14 residues. CDR1 ENHRY and CDR2 SYGVKD come from the germline V gene. The ends were cut back, 4 bases at V and 1 base at J, with 11 bases in the middle. CDR3 DNA: TGTGCCATCAGTGGTCGGCGCCTGTCCTACGAGCAGTACTTC. This gives the protein CAISGRRLSYEQYF.

This clonotype was observed at least ten times. The rearrangement links TRBV5-4 to TRBJ2-3, with a possible D match to TRBD1 (5 bases). CDR1 SGHNT and CDR2 YYREEE come from the germline V gene (reference sequence). V was cut by 1 base and J by 2 bases, with 8 bases left in between. This CDR3 spans 14 amino acids. Here the CDR3 DNA reads TGTGCCAGCAGCTTGACAGGCTTCACAGATACGCAGTATTTT. This translates into CASSLTGFTDTQYF.

As regards this clonotype: This may stem from a read error, because a much larger clone lies one nucleotide away. The rearrangement links TRBV10-3 to TRBJ2-3, with unresolved D. V was shortened by 8 bases and J by 2 bases, with 11 bases between the two germline ends. CDR3 size: 13 residues. The V gene's germline CDR1 is ENHRY and CDR2 SYGVKD. CDR3 loop: CAIRDGNTDTQYF. The CDR3, as DNA: TGTGCCATCCGCGACGGAAACACAGATACGCAGTATTTT.

Ten or more counts support this clonotype. The rearrangement links TRBV6-2 or TRBV6-3 to TRBJ2-1; 7 bases agree with TRBD2. The CDR3 totals 15 residues. CDR1 is MNHEY, CDR2 SVGEGT, per germline. V gave up 5 bases and J gave up 9 bases; unmatched junction bases: 13. The DNA of the CDR3 is TGTGCCAGCAGTAGAGGAAGCGGGAACACTCGTGAGCAGTTCTTC. Translation: CASSRGSGNTREQFF.

CDR3 sequence (DNA): TGCGCCAGCAGCACCGGGACTAGGTTCAATGAGCAGTTCTTC. It encodes CASSTGTRFNEQFF. The gene calls are TRBV5-1 and TRBJ2-1, with 8 bases fitting TRBD2. V gave up 4 bases and J gave up 6 bases; unmatched junction bases: 6. Germline V gene lookup returns CDR1 SGHRS and CDR2 YFSETQ. The CDR3 runs 14 residues.

This rearrangement joins TRBV3-1 to TRBJ2-5; TRBD1 aligns across 9 bases. The V segment lost 4 bases and the J segment 5 bases; nucleotides outside the gene matches: 11. Germline CDR1 and CDR2: LGHDT and YNNKEL (reference sequence). The CDR3 is made up of 16 amino acids. The CDR3 DNA follows: TGTGCCAGCAGCCGCTTACCACAGGGGGCGGGGGAGACCCAGTACTTC. Encoded protein: CASSRLPQGAGETQYF.

This clonotype was seen more than once but under ten times. This chain connects TRBV5-1 to TRBJ1-4; possible D gene TRBD1, 5 bases. CDR3 size: 15 residues. Per the germline V gene, CDR1 is SGHRS and CDR2 is YFSETQ. Trimming removed 3 bases from V and 5 bases from J, with 14 bases in between. The CDR3 DNA reads TGCGCCAGCAGCTCAGTAGCCGCAGGGAATGAAAAACTGTTTTTT. Its translation: CASSSVAAGNEKLFF.

Ten or more counts support this clonotype. The CDR3 spells CASRQIAGLSYNEQFF. As DNA, the CDR3 is TGTGCCAGCAGACAAATAGCGGGACTCTCCTACAATGAGCAGTTCTTC. The V gene is TRBV27, the J gene TRBJ2-1; 8 bases agree with TRBD2. The length of the CDR3 is 16 residues. CDR1 and CDR2 from the germline V gene are MNHEY and SMNVEV (reference sequence). The junction had 7 bases not matched to a gene; V was cut back by 6 bases and J by 0 bases.

Of note for this clonotype: A much larger clone sits a single nucleotide away, making a read error possible. No conserved phenylalanine or tryptophan is present at the end of the CDR3, so a read error is the likely explanation. The chain combines TRBV7-6 with TRBJ2-2, with TRBD1 matching 8 bases. Germline V gene data show CDR1 as SGHVS and CDR2 as FNYEAQ. The CDR3 spans 15 residues. V gave up 5 bases and J gave up 6 bases; unmatched junction bases: 8. The CDR3 region has the DNA TGTGCCAGCAGCGCGAGGACAGGGAAAGCCGGGGAGCTGTTTTTA. It is translated as CASSARTGKAGELFL.

The chain uses TRBV18 and TRBJ2-7; possible D gene TRBD2, 6 bases. Germline-derived CDR1 and CDR2 are KGHSH and LQKENI. The CDR3 totals 16 residues. V was clipped by 3 bases and J by 6 bases, with 21 bases between them. The CDR3 bases are TGTGCCAGCTCACCTACATGGGAGGCAGTGTCTAGCGAGCAGTACTTC. Translating it yields CASSPTWEAVSSEQYF. The variable domain in full, with the rest retrieved from reference TRBV18 and TRBJ2-7, is NAGVMQNPRHLVRRRGQEARLRCSPMKGHSHVYWYRQLPEEGLKFMVYLQKENIIDESGMPKERFSAEFPKEGPSILRIQQVVRGDSAAYFCASSPTWEAVSSEQYFGPGTRLTVT.

This clonotype has just a few counts. The V gene is TRBV20-1, the J gene TRBJ2-6; 7 bases are shared with TRBD1. This CDR3 is built from 18 residues. Per the germline V gene, CDR1 is DFQATT and CDR2 is SNEGSKA (reference sequence). V was clipped by 6 bases and J by 0 bases; unmatched bases: 14. CDR3 protein: CSAWGTALRNSGANVLTF. Written as DNA, the CDR3 is TGCAGTGCCTGGGGGACAGCCCTTAGGAACTCTGGGGCCAACGTCCTGACTTTC.

The chain combines TRBV5-1 with TRBJ1-1, with D possibly matching TRBD1 (5 bases). CDR3 length: 15 amino acids. V was shortened by 4 bases and J by 4 bases, with 17 bases between the two germline ends. Germline V gene sequence: CDR1 SGHRS, CDR2 YFSETQ. In DNA form, the CDR3 reads TGCGCCAGCAGCCCCGGGGGGATCGGAGGCACTGAAGCTTTCTTT. Residues: CASSPGGIGGTEAFF.

This clonotype was seen more than once but under ten times. This chain links TRBV2 with TRBJ2-7; D is unclear. Trimming stripped 6 bases from V and 6 bases from J, with 6 bases between. CDR3 length equals 10 residues. Germline V CDR1 and CDR2: SNHLY, FYNNEI. The CDR3 sequence: CASRAREQYF. The CDR3, as DNA: TGTGCCAGCAGAGCCCGCGAGCAGTACTTC.

This clonotype has at least ten counts. The chain employs TRBV11-2 and TRBJ2-7; no firm D call. With 4 bases removed from V and 3 bases from J, the gap between germline ends came to 4 bases. The CDR3 consists of 11 residues. Germline CDR1 is SGHAT and CDR2 is FQNNGV. This CDR3 is CASSYHYEQYF. CDR3 coding DNA: TGTGCCAGCAGCTATCACTACGAGCAGTACTTC.